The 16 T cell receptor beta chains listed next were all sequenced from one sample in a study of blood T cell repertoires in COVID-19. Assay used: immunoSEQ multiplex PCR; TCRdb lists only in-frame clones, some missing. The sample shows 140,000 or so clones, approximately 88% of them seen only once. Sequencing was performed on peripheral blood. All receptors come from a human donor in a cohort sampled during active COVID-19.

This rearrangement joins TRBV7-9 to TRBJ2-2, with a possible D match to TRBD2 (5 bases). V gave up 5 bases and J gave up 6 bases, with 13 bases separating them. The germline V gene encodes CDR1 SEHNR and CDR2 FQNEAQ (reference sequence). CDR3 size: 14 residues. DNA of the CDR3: TGTGCCAGCAGCCCACGGGGATCGGCCGGGGAGCTGTTTTTT. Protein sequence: CASSPRGSAGELFF.

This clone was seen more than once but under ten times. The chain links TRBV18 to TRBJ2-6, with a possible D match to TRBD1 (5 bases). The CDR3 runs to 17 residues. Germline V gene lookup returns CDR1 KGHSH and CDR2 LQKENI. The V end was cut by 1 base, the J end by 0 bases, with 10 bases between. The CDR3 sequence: CASSPQGLTSGANVLTF. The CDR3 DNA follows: TGTGCCAGCTCACCACAGGGGTTGACCTCTGGGGCCAACGTCCTGACTTTC.

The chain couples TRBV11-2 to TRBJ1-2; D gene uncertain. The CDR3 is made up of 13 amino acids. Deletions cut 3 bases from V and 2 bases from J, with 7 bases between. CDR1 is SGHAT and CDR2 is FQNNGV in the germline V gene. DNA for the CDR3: TGTGCCAGCAGCTTTAGAGGGAACTATGGCTACACCTTC. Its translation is CASSFRGNYGYTF.

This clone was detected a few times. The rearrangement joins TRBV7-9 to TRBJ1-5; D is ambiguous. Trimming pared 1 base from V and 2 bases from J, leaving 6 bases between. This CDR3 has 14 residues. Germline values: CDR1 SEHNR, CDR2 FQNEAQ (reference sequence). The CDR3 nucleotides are TGTGCCAGCAGCTTAGGCCAGGGCAATCAGCCCCAGCATTTT. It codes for CASSLGQGNQPQHF.

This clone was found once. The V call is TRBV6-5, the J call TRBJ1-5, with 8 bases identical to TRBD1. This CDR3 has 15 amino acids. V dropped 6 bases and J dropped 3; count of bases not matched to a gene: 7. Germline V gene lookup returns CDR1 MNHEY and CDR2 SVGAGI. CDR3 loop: CASRSSDRANQPQHF. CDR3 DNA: TGTGCCAGCAGGTCCTCGGACAGGGCCAATCAGCCCCAGCATTTT.

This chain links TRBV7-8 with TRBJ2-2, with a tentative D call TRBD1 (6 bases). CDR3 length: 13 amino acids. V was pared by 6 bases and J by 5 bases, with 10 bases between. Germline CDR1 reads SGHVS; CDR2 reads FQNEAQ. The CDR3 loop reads CASRIGGTGELFF. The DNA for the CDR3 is TGTGCCAGCAGAATAGGGGGTACCGGGGAGCTGTTTTTT. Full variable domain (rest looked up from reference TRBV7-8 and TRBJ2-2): GAGVSQSPRYKVAKRGQDVALRCDPISGHVSLFWYQQALGQGPEFLTYFQNEAQLDKSGLPSDRFFAERPEGSVSTLKIQRTQQEDSAVYLCASRIGGTGELFFGEGSRLTVL.

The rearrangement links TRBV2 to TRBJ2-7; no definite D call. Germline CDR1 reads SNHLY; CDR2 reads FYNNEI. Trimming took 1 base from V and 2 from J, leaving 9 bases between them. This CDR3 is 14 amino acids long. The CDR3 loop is CASSEGPPPYEQYF. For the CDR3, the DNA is TGTGCCAGCAGTGAAGGGCCGCCCCCCTACGAGCAGTACTTC.

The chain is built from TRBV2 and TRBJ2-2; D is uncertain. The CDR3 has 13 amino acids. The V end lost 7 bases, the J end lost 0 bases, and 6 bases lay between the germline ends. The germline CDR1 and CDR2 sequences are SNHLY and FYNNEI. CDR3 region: CASIDSNTGELFF. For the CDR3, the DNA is TGTGCCAGCATTGACTCGAACACCGGGGAGCTGTTTTTT.

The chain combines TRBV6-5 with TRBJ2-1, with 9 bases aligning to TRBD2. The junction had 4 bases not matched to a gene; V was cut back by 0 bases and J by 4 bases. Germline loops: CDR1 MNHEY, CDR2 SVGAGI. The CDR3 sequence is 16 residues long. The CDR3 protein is CASSYSGTSRYNEQFF. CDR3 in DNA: TGTGCCAGCAGTTACTCCGGGACTAGCCGATACAATGAGCAGTTCTTC.

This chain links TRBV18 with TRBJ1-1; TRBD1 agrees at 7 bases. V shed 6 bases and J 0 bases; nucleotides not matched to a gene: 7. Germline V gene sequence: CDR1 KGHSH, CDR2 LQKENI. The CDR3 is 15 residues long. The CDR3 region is CASSLGTVLNTEAFF. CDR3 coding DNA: TGTGCCAGCTCCCTTGGGACAGTCTTGAACACTGAAGCTTTCTTT.

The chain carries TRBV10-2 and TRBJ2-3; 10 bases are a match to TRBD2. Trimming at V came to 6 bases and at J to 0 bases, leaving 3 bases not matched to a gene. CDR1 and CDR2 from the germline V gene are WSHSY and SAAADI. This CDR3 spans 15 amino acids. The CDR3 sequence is CASRVTSGSTDTQYF. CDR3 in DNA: TGCGCCAGCAGGGTGACTAGCGGGAGCACAGATACGCAGTATTTT.

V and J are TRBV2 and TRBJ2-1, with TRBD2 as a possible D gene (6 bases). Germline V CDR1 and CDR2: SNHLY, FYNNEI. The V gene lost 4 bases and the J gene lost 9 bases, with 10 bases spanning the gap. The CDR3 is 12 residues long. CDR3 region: CASSVRRGEQFF. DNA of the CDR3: TGTGCCAGCAGTGTGCGGAGGGGTGAGCAGTTCTTC.

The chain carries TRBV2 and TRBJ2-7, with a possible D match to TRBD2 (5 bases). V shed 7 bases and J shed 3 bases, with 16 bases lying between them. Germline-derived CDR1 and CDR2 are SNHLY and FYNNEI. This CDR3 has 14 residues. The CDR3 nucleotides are TGTGCCAGCACCGAGGGTCCAGGCGACTACGAGCAGTACGTC. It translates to CASTEGPGDYEQYV.

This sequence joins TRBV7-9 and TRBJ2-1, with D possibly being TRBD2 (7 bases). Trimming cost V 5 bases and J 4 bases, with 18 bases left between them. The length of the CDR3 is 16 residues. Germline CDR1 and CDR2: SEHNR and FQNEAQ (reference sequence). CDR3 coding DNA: TGTGCCAGCAGCGGCAGGGGAGGGGAGACTTACAATGAGCAGTTCTTC. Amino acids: CASSGRGGETYNEQFF.

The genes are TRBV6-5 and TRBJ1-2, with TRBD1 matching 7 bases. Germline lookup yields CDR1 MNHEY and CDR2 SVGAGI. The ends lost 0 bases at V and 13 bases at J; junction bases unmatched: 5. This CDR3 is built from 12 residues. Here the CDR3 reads CASSYSTGPSTF. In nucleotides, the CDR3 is TGTGCCAGCAGTTACTCGACAGGGCCCAGCACCTTC.

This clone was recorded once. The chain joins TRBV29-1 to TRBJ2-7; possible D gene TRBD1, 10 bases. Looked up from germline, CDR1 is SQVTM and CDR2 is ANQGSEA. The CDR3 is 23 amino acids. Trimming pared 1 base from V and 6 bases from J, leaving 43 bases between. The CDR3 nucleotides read TGCAGCGTTGAAGGGGAGAAGGGACAGGGGCCTAGGAGCGCGGGGGGGACCCAGCTCGAGCAGTACTTC. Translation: CSVEGEKGQGPRSAGGTQLEQYF.